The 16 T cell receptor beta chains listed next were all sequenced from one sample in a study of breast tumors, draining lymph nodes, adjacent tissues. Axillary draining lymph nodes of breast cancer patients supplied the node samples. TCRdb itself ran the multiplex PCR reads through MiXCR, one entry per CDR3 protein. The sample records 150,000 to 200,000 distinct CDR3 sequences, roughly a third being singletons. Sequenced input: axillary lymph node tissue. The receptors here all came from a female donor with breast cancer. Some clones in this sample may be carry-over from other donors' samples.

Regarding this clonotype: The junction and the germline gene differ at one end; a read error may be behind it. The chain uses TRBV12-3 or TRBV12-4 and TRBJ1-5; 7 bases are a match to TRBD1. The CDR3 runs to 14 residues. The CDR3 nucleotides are TGTGCCAGCAGTTTTGGGACAGTGAATCGGCCCCAACATTTT. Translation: CASSFGTVNRPQHF.

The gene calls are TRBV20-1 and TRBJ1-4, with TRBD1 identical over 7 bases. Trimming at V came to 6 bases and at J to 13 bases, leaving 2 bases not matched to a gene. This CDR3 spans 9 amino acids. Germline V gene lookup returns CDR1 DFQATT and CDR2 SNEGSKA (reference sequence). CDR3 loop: CSARTGLFF. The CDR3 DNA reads TGCAGTGCGAGGACAGGACTGTTTTTT.

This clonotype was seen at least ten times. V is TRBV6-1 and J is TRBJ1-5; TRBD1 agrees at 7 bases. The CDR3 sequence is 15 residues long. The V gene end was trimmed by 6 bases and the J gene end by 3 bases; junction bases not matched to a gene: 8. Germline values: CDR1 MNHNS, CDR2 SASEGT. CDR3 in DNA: TGTGCCAGCAGAGTCCAGGGGGTCCTCAATCAGCCCCAGCATTTT. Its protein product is CASRVQGVLNQPQHF.

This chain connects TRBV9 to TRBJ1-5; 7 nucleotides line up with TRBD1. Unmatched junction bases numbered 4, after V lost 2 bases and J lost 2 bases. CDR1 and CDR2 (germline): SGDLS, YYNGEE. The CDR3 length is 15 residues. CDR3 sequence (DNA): TGTGCCAGCAGCGTGGGGGACAGCGGCAATCAGCCCCAGCATTTT. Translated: CASSVGDSGNQPQHF.

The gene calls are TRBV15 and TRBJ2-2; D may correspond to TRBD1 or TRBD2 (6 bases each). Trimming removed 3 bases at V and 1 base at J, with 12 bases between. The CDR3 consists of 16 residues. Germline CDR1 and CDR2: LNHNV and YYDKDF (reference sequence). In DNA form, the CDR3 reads TGTGCCACCAGCAGGGCCAGGGGACTGAACACCGGGGAGCTGTTTTTT. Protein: CATSRARGLNTGELFF.

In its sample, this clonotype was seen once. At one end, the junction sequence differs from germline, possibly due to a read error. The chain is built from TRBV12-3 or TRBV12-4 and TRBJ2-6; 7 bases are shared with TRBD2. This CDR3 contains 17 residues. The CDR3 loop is CASIPGRALTGANVLAF. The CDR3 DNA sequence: TGTGCCAGCATCCCGGGGAGGGCCCTCACTGGGGCCAACGTCCTGGCTTTC.

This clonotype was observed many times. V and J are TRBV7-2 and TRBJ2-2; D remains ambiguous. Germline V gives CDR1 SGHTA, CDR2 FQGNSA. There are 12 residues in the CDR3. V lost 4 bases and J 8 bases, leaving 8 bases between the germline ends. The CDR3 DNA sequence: TGTGCCAGCAGCTGGGAACGTGGGGAGCTGTTTTTT. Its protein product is CASSWERGELFF.

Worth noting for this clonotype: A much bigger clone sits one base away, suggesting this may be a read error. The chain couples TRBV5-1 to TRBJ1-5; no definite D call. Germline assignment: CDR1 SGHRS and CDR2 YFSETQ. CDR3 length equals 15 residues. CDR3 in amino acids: CAGRPTVDSNQPQHF. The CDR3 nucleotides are TGCGCCGGCAGGCCGACGGTGGATAGCAATCAGCCCCAGCATTTT.

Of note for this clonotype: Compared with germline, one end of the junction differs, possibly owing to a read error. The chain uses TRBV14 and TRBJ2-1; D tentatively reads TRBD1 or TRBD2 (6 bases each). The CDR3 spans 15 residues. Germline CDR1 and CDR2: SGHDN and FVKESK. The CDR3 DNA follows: TGTGCCTGCAGCCAAGTTCAGGGGAGGTACAATGAGCAGCTCTTC. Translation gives CACSQVQGRYNEQLF.

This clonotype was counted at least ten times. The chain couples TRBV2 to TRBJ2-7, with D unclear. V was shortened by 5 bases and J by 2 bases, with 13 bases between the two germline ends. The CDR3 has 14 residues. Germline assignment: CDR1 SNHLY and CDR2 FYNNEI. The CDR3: CASSFGRKTYEQYF. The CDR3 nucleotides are TGTGCCAGCAGTTTTGGACGGAAAACCTACGAGCAGTACTTC.

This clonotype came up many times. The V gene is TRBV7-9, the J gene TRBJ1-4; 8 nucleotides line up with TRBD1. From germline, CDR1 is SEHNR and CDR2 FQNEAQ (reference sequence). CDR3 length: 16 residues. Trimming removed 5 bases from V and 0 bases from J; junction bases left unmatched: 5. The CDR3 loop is CASSPGQGATNEKLFF. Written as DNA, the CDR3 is TGTGCCAGCAGCCCCGGACAGGGAGCAACTAATGAAAAACTGTTTTTT.

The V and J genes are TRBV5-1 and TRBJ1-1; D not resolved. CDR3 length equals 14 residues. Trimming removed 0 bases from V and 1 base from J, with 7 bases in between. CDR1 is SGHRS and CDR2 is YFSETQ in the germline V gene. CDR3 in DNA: TGCGCCAGCAGCTTGGATCTGGGGAACACTGAAGCTTTCTTT. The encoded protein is CASSLDLGNTEAFF. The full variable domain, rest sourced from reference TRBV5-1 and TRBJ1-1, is KAGVTQTPRYLIKTRGQQVTLSCSPISGHRSVSWYQQTPGQGLQFLFEYFSETQRNKGNFPGRFSGRQFSNSRSEMNVSTLELGDSALYLCASSLDLGNTEAFFGQGTRLTVV.

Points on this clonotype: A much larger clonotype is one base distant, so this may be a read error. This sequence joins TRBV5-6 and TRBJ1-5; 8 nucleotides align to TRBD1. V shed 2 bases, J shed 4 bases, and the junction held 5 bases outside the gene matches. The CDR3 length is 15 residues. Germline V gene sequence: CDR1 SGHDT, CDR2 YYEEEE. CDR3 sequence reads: CASSFQGARNQPQHF. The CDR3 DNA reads TGTGCCAGCAGCTTTCAGGGGGCTCGGAATCAGCCCCAGCATTTT.

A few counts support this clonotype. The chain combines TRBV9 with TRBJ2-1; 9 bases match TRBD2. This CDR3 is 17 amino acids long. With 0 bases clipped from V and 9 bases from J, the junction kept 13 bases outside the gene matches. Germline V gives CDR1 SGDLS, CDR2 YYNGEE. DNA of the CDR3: TGTGCCAGCAGCGTAGACTTGAGCGGGGGGCCTGTCACTGAGCAGTTCTTC. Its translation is CASSVDLSGGPVTEQFF.

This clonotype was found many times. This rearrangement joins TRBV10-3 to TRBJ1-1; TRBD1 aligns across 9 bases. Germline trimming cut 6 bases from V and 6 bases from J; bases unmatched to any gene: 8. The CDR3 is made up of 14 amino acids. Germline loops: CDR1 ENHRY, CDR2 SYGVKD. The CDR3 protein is CAISRQGGVAEAFF. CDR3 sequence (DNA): TGTGCCATCAGCCGACAGGGGGGAGTTGCTGAAGCTTTCTTT.

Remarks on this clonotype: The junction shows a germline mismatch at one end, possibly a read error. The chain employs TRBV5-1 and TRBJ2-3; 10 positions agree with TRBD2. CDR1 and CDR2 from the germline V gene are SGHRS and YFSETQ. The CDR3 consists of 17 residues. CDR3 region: CASSLDAAGGPTDTRYF. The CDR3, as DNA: TGCGCCAGCAGCTTGGATGCAGCGGGGGGGCCCACAGATACGCGGTATTTT.